These 29 T cell receptor beta chains were all obtained from the same sample, sequenced in a study of cytomegalovirus exposure and HLA in healthy donors. The assay was immunoSEQ multiplex PCR, and TCRdb's table has in-frame clones only and misses some. The data contain more than 90,000 clones, more than 70% of them singletons. The sequencing sample was made of PBMCs. These receptors were obtained from a man between 18 and 29 years old in good health and CMV-seronegative.

J is TRBJ2-2 and V is TRBV5-1; tentatively, D is TRBD2 (5 bases). Germline CDR1 is SGHRS and CDR2 is YFSETQ. V gave up 1 base and J gave up 2 bases, with 12 bases separating them. This CDR3 region has 16 residues. The CDR3 DNA is TGCGCCAGCAGCTTGCTTGGGAGCCCAAACACCGGGGAGCTGTTTTTT. It codes for CASSLLGSPNTGELFF.

This chain uses TRBV5-1 with TRBJ2-7; 7 nucleotides match TRBD2. Germline V gene sequence: CDR1 SGHRS, CDR2 YFSETQ. Trimming removed 7 bases from V and 1 base from J; junction bases left unmatched: 2. The CDR3 loop spans 12 amino acids. Here the CDR3 DNA reads TGCGCCAGCGGCGGGGGTTCCTACGAGCAGTACTTC. Encoded protein: CASGGGSYEQYF.

J is TRBJ2-2 and V is TRBV2, with TRBD2 as a possible D gene (6 bases). The CDR3 has 14 residues. The V end was cut by 7 bases, the J end by 3 bases, with 12 bases between. Germline V gives CDR1 SNHLY, CDR2 FYNNEI. The CDR3 nucleotides are TGTGCCAGCATGGGCGGGGCGGACACCGGGGAGCTGTTTTTT. This translates into CASMGGADTGELFF.

V and J are TRBV7-9 and TRBJ2-1; TRBD2 aligns across 8 bases. This CDR3 is built from 16 residues. Losses at the gene ends were 1 base for V and 5 bases for J; bases not matched to a gene: 7. The germline V gene encodes CDR1 SEHNR and CDR2 FQNEAQ (reference sequence). Here the CDR3 reads CASSLGVAGPNNEQFF. The CDR3 DNA reads TGTGCCAGCAGCTTAGGAGTAGCGGGACCAAACAATGAGCAGTTCTTC.

The chain recombines TRBV5-1 with TRBJ1-6; 7 bases fit TRBD1. CDR1 SGHRS and CDR2 YFSETQ come from the germline V gene. This CDR3 has 15 residues. V dropped 1 base and J dropped 6; count of bases not matched to a gene: 4. CDR3 bases: TGCGCCAGCAGCTTGTCTACAGGGGCTAATTCACCCCTCCACTTT. Amino acids: CASSLSTGANSPLHF.

CDR3 amino acids: CASRQGLRSNQPQHF. CDR3 coding DNA: TGTGCCAGCCGACAGGGTTTGCGGAGCAATCAGCCCCAGCATTTT. The chain combines TRBV2 with TRBJ1-5, with 7 positions matching TRBD1. There are 15 residues in the CDR3. V lost 8 bases and J lost 1; bases outside the gene matches: 8. Germline assignment: CDR1 SNHLY and CDR2 FYNNEI.

In nucleotides, the CDR3 is TGTGCCAGCAGCCAAGATAGGCAGGCCGGCGAGCAGTACTTC. Protein sequence: CASSQDRQAGEQYF. The gene calls are TRBV4-2 and TRBJ2-7; no clear D. The CDR3 is 14 amino acids. V was pared by 0 bases and J by 6 bases, with 12 bases between. The germline V gene has CDR1 LGHNA and CDR2 YNFKEQ.

The chain links TRBV19 to TRBJ1-5; no firm D call. The CDR3 runs 15 residues. Trimming cost V 6 bases and J 7 bases, with 19 bases left between them. Looked up from germline, CDR1 is LNHDA and CDR2 is SQIVND (reference sequence). The CDR3 reads CASRSVGSAGQPQHF. The CDR3, as DNA: TGTGCCAGTAGGAGCGTAGGGTCTGCGGGACAGCCCCAGCATTTT.

The V call is TRBV5-1, the J call TRBJ1-6, with D unclear. The CDR3 extends over 15 amino acids. Trimming shortened V by 0 bases and J by 6 bases, and 10 bases separated the two germline ends. Germline loops: CDR1 SGHRS, CDR2 YFSETQ. CDR3 nucleotides: TGCGCCAGCAGCTTGGATCGCGTTTCTAATTCACCCCTCCACTTT. Its protein product is CASSLDRVSNSPLHF.

This sequence joins TRBV5-1 and TRBJ1-2; tentatively, D is TRBD1 (5 bases). V was shortened by 0 bases and J by 7 bases, with 16 bases between the two germline ends. Germline CDR1 is SGHRS and CDR2 is YFSETQ. The CDR3 loop spans 15 amino acids. CDR3 nucleotide sequence: TGCGCCAGCAGCTTGGAAAGGGGAAATCTTGGTGGCTACACCTTC. Translated: CASSLERGNLGGYTF.

The chain employs TRBV5-1 and TRBJ2-3; 10 bases align to TRBD2. Germline trimming cut 2 bases from V and 4 bases from J; bases unmatched to any gene: 10. Germline values: CDR1 SGHRS, CDR2 YFSETQ. The CDR3 extends over 17 amino acids. The CDR3 protein is CASSFSGGATFPDTQYF. The CDR3 DNA sequence: TGCGCCAGCAGCTTCAGCGGGGGGGCTACGTTCCCAGATACGCAGTATTTT.

The chain couples TRBV6-4 to TRBJ2-3; D is uncertain. The ends were cut back, 8 bases at V and 10 bases at J, with 13 bases in the middle. The length of the CDR3 is 11 residues. Germline loops: CDR1 MRHNA, CDR2 SNTAGT. The chain's CDR3 is CASGPQAPQYF. CDR3 DNA sequence: TGTGCCAGCGGCCCTCAGGCCCCGCAGTATTTT.

V usage is TRBV10-3 and J usage is TRBJ2-7, with 7 bases that match TRBD1. Per germline, CDR1 ENHRY and CDR2 SYGVKD. The CDR3 consists of 14 residues. V lost 7 bases, J lost 5 bases, and 11 bases stayed unmatched. The CDR3, as DNA: TGTGCCATCAACCCTGGCGACAGGGCCCACGAGCAGTACTTC. Translation gives CAINPGDRAHEQYF.

This clone came up once. The V and J genes are TRBV6-6 and TRBJ1-4; D not resolved. V gave up 0 bases and J gave up 8 bases, with 7 bases separating them. This CDR3 is 13 amino acids long. Germline assignment: CDR1 MNHNY and CDR2 SVGAGI (reference sequence). In DNA, the CDR3 is TGTGCCAGCAGTTACTCGAGGTGGGAAAAACTGTTTTTT. It specifies CASSYSRWEKLFF.

The V gene is TRBV2, the J gene TRBJ1-1; D not resolved. Germline assignment: CDR1 SNHLY and CDR2 FYNNEI. The CDR3 contains 12 residues. Trimming cost V 4 bases and J 11 bases, with 14 bases left between them. The DNA of the CDR3 is TGTGCCAGCAGTGGGAAACAGCTTGGGGCTTTCTTT. Translation: CASSGKQLGAFF.

A word on this clone: The sample has other DNA sequences that encode this CDR3 too. This sequence joins TRBV19 and TRBJ1-2; TRBD1 might be the D (6 bases). The CDR3 is 14 residues long. Germline V gene lookup returns CDR1 LNHDA and CDR2 SQIVND (reference sequence). V was pared by 3 bases and J by 2 bases, with 10 bases between. For the CDR3, the DNA is TGTGCCAGTAGTATGGGGCAGGGGAACTATGGCTACACCTTC. It translates to CASSMGQGNYGYTF.

This clone appeared once. CDR3 nucleotide sequence: TGTGCCATCAGTTTTTTTGCGGGAGACAGGGGAAGTACTGAAGCTTTCTTT. Its translation: CAISFFAGDRGSTEAFF. J is TRBJ1-1 and V is TRBV10-3; 8 bases are a match to TRBD1. V shed 5 bases and J 5 bases; nucleotides not matched to a gene: 16. CDR3 length: 17 residues. From germline, CDR1 is ENHRY and CDR2 SYGVKD.

The rearrangement uses TRBV5-1 and TRBJ1-4; the D gene is possibly TRBD1 (5 bases). Trimming stripped 2 bases from V and 2 bases from J, with 13 bases between. The germline gives CDR1 SGHRS, CDR2 YFSETQ. The CDR3 consists of 16 residues. The CDR3 DNA reads TGCGCCAGCAGCTTAGAACAGGCCTCCACTAATGAAAAACTGTTTTTT. This gives the protein CASSLEQASTNEKLFF.

This chain links TRBV5-1 with TRBJ2-3; 11 bases are shared with TRBD2. The CDR3 spans 17 residues. Germline trimming cut 0 bases from V and 4 bases from J; bases unmatched to any gene: 7. Germline V gene lookup returns CDR1 SGHRS and CDR2 YFSETQ. CDR3 in amino acids: CASSLVLSGRAPDTQYF. The CDR3 nucleotides read TGCGCCAGCAGCTTGGTACTTAGCGGGAGGGCCCCAGATACGCAGTATTTT.

The chain recombines TRBV12-5 with TRBJ2-1; 11 bases agree with TRBD1. This CDR3 is built from 16 residues. Germline lookup yields CDR1 LGHNT and CDR2 FRNRAP. V gave up 2 bases and J gave up 8 bases; unmatched junction bases: 8. CDR3: CASGLRAGTGGDEQFF. CDR3 in DNA: TGTGCTAGTGGTTTGCGAGCCGGGACAGGGGGTGATGAGCAGTTCTTC.

This clone was seen only once. This chain links TRBV6-5 with TRBJ1-4, with TRBD1 matching 7 bases. The junction had 6 bases not matched to a gene; V was cut back by 6 bases and J by 5 bases. Germline CDR1 is MNHEY and CDR2 is SVGAGI. There are 14 residues in the CDR3. CDR3 sequence reads: CASRSGTANEKLFF. DNA of the CDR3: TGTGCCAGCAGGTCCGGGACAGCCAATGAAAAACTGTTTTTT.

This clone is a singleton in its sample. V usage is TRBV4-1 and J usage is TRBJ1-1, with unresolved D. CDR1 and CDR2 (germline): MGHRA, YSYEKL. This CDR3 has 14 amino acids. V lost 0 bases, J lost 2 bases, and 7 bases lay in between. This chain's CDR3 is CASSQDPRNTEAFF. DNA for the CDR3: TGCGCCAGCAGCCAAGATCCCAGAAACACTGAAGCTTTCTTT.

CDR3 sequence reads: CASSYFSTTGEQFF. CDR3 DNA: TGTGCCAGCAGTTACTTTTCGACAACAGGGGAGCAGTTCTTC. The chain recombines TRBV6-5 with TRBJ2-1; weak D call: TRBD1 (6 bases). V was pared by 1 base and J by 10 bases, with 14 bases between. Germline-derived CDR1 and CDR2 are MNHEY and SVGAGI. The CDR3 is made up of 14 amino acids.

The rearrangement joins TRBV7-9 to TRBJ2-7; a possible D gene is TRBD2 (5 bases). Trimming took 4 bases from V and 2 from J, leaving 15 bases between them. The CDR3 extends over 15 amino acids. CDR1 and CDR2 (germline): SEHNR, FQNEAQ (reference sequence). The CDR3 sequence is CASSSSWASPYEQYF. For the CDR3, the DNA is TGTGCCAGCAGCTCTAGCTGGGCCTCTCCCTACGAGCAGTACTTC.

The chain has TRBV5-4 and TRBJ2-1; tentative D call: TRBD2 (7 bases). V was cut by 0 bases and J by 0 bases, with 19 bases left in between. CDR1 SGHNT and CDR2 YYREEE come from the germline V gene (reference sequence). The CDR3 runs to 19 residues. The chain's CDR3 is CASSLAMRGGPSSYNEQFF. The CDR3, as DNA: TGTGCCAGCAGCTTGGCCATGCGCGGGGGCCCCAGCTCCTACAATGAGCAGTTCTTC. Using reference TRBV5-4 and TRBJ2-1 for the parts outside the CDR3, the full variable domain is ETGVTQSPTHLIKTRGQQVTLRCSSQSGHNTVSWYQQALGQGPQFIFQYYREEENGRGNFPPRFSGLQFPNYSSELNVNALELDDSALYLCASSLAMRGGPSSYNEQFFGPGTRLTVL.

The gene calls are TRBV10-1 and TRBJ2-2; D gene ambiguous. Per the germline V gene, CDR1 is WNHNN and CDR2 is SYGVQD (reference sequence). The CDR3 spans 15 residues. V lost 2 bases and J 2 bases, leaving 9 bases between the germline ends. The CDR3 reads CASSEPRANTGELFF. The CDR3 DNA is TGCGCCAGCAGTGAGCCACGAGCAAACACCGGGGAGCTGTTTTTT.

The V and J genes are TRBV27 and TRBJ1-2; D gene unclear. This CDR3 is 14 amino acids long. V gave up 5 bases and J gave up 6 bases, with 16 bases separating them. Germline V gene lookup returns CDR1 MNHEY and CDR2 SMNVEV (reference sequence). Here the CDR3 reads CASSPAGGSDGYTF. The CDR3 DNA reads TGTGCCAGCAGTCCCGCGGGAGGTTCCGATGGCTACACCTTC.

The chain couples TRBV19 to TRBJ2-2; 7 nucleotides align to TRBD1. J was trimmed by 1 base and V by 3 bases; bases with no gene match: 5. Germline V CDR1 and CDR2: LNHDA, SQIVND (reference sequence). The CDR3 spans 16 residues. The CDR3 nucleotides are TGTGCCAGTAGTATCCCACAGGGGAGGAACACCGGGGAGCTGTTTTTT. Its translation: CASSIPQGRNTGELFF.

The chain uses TRBV7-2 and TRBJ2-7; TRBD2 matches 12 bases. V gave up 6 bases and J gave up 2 bases; unmatched junction bases: 5. This CDR3 is built from 15 residues. From germline, CDR1 is SGHTA and CDR2 FQGNSA. As DNA, the CDR3 is TGTGCCAGCAGTCAGGGACTAGCGGGCGCCTACGAGCAGTACTTC. Amino acid sequence: CASSQGLAGAYEQYF. Looking up the rest from reference TRBV7-2 and TRBJ2-7 gives the full variable domain: GAGVSQSPSNKVTEKGKDVELRCDPISGHTALYWYRQSLGQGLEFLIYFQGNSAPDKSGLPSDRFSAERTGGSVSTLTIQRTQQEDSAVYLCASSQGLAGAYEQYFGPGTRLTVT.